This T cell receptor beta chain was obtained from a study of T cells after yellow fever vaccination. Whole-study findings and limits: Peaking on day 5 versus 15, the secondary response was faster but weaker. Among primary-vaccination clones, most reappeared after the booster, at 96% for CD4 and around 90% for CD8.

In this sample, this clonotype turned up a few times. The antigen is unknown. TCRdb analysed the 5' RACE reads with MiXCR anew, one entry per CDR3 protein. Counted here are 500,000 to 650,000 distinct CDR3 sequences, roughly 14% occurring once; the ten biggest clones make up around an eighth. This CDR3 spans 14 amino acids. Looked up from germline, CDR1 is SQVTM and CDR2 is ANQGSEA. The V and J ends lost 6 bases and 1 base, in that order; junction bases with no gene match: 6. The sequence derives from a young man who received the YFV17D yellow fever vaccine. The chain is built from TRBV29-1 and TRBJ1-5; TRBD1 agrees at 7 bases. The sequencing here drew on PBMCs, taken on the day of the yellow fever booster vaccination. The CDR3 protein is CSVAVQGSNQPQHF. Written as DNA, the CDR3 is TGCAGCGTGGCGGTACAGGGGAGCAATCAGCCCCAGCATTTT.